One TCR beta chain is described in this entry. These data belong to a study of blood T cell repertoires in COVID-19. Across the whole study: Collection of acute and convalescent COVID-19 samples took place in the United States, Italy and Spain. PBMCs, B-cell-depleted T cells, or T cells were the source of the cDNA or gDNA that made up the material.

The V gene's germline CDR1 is MNHEY and CDR2 SMNVEV (reference sequence). The CDR3 runs 13 residues. After removal of 6 bases from V and 5 bases from J, the junction contained 5 bases not matched to a gene. In the source study's methods: Amplifying reference gene primers gave estimates of nucleated cell counts. Profiled with immunoSEQ multiplex PCR; TCRdb holds only in-frame clones, not every one. V and J calls and clone size are copied from that table; D and trimming were computed from the DNA. Found here are roughly 71,000 clones, roughly 88% of them singletons; the top ten hold 2%. This sequence joins TRBV27 and TRBJ1-2; 8 bases fit TRBD1. This clonotype was sampled from a man aged 25-45 years with acute or convalescent COVID-19. The sample taken for sequencing was peripheral blood. The CDR3 region is CASSSGGGYGYTF. CDR3 DNA: TGTGCCAGCAGCTCAGGGGGCGGGTATGGCTACACCTTC.